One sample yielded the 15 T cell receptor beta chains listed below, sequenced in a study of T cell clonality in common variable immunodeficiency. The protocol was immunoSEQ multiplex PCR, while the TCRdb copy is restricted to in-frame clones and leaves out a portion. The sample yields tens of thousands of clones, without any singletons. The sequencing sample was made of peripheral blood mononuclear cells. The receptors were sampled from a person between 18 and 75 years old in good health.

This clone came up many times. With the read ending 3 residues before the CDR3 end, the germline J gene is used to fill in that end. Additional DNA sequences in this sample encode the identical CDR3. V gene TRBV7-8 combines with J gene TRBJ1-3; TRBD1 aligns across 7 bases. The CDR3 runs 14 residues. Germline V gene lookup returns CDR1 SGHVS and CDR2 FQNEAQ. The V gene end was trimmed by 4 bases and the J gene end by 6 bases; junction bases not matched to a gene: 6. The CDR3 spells CASSSGGPLNTIYF. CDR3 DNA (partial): TGTGCCAGCAGCTCAGGGGGACCATTAAACACC.

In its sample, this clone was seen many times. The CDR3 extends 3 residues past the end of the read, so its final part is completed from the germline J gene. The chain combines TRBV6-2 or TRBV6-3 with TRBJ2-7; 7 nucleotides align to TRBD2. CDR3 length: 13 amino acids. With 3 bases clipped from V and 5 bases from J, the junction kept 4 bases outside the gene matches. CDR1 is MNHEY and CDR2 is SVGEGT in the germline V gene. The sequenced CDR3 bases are TGTGCCAGCAGTTATAGCGGGTGGGACGAG. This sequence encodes CASSYSGWDE. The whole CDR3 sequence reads CASSYSGWDEQYF.

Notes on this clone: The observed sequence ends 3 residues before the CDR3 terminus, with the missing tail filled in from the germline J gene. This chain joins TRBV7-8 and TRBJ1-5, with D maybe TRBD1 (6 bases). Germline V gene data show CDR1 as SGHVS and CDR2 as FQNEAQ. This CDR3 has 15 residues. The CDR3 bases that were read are TGTGCCAGCAGCTTAGCCTTACAGGGTCAGAAACCC. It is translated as CASSLALQGQKP. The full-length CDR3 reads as CASSLALQGQKPQHF.

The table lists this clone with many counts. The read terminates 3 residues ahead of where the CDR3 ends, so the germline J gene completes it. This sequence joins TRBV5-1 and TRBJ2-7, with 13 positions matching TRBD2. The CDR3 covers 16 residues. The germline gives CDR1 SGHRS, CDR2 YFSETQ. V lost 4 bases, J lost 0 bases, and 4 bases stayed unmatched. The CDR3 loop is CASSPRTSGSSYEQYF. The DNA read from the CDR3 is TGCGCCAGCAGCCCACGGACTAGCGGGAGCTCCTACGAG.

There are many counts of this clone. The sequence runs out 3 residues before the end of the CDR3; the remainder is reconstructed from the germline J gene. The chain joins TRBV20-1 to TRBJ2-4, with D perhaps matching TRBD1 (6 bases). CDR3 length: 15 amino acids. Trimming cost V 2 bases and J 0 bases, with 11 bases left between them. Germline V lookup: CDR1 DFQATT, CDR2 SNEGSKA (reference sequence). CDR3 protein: CSARLGAGAKNIQYF. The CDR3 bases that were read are TGCAGTGCTAGATTGGGGGCTGGAGCCAAAAACATT.

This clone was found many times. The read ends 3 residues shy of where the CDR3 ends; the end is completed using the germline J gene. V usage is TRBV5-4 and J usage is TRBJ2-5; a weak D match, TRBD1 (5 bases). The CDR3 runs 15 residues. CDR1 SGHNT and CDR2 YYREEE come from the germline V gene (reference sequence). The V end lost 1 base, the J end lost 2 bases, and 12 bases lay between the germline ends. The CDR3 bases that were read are TGTGCCAGCAGCTTGCAGGGCCCTGCGCAAGAGACC. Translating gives CASSLQGPAQET. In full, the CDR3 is CASSLQGPAQETQYF.

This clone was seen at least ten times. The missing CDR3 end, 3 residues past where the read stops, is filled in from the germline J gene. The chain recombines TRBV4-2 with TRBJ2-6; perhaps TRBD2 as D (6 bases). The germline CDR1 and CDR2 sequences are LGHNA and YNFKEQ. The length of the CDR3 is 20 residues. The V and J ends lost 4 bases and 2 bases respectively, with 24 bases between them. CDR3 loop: CASSPISPGAGITGANVLTF. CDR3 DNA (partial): TGTGCCAGCAGCCCAATATCGCCGGGAGCAGGGATAACTGGGGCCAACGTC.

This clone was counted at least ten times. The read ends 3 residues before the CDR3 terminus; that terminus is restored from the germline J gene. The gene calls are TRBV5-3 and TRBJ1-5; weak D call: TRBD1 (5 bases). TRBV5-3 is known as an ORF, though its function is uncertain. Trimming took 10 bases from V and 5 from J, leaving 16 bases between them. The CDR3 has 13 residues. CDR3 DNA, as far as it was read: TGTGCCGAGAGCTGGGGCCATGATCAGCCC. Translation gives CAESWGHDQP. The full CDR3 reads CAESWGHDQPQHF.

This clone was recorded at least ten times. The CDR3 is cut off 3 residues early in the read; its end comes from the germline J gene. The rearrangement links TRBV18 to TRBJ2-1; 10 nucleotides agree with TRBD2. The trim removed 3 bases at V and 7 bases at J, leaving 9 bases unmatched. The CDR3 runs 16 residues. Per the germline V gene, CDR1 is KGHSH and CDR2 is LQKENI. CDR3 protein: CASSPLSSGSGNEQFF. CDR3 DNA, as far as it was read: TGTGCCAGCTCACCGTTGTCTAGCGGGAGTGGAAATGAG.

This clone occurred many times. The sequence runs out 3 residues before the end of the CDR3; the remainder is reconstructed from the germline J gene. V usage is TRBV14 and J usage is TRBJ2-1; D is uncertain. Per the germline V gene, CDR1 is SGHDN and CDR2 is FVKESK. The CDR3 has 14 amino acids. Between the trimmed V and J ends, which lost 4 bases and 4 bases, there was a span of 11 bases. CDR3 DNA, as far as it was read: TGTGCCAGCAGCCCCGTCGGAGCGTACAATGAG. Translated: CASSPVGAYNE. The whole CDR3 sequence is CASSPVGAYNEQFF.

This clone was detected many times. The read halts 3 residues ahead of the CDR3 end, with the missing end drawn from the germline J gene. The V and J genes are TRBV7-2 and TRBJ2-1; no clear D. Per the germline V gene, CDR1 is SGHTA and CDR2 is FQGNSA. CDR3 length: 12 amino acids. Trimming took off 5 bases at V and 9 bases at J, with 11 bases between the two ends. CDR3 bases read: TGTGCCAGCAGCCCGCGACTTGGTGAG. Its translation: CASSPRLGE. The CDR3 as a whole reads CASSPRLGEQFF.

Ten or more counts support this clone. The CDR3 DNA, read in part, is TGTGCCAGCAGTTACTCCCAGGTCTCCTATGGC. This translates into CASSYSQVSYG. The CDR3 as a whole reads CASSYSQVSYGYTF. The J gene is TRBJ1-2, the V gene TRBV6-2 or TRBV6-3, with D unclear. The read comes to an end 3 residues before the CDR3 does, leaving the germline J gene to fill in the end. CDR1 and CDR2 (germline): MNHEY, SVGEGT. The CDR3 consists of 14 residues. V lost 0 bases and J 4 bases, leaving 9 bases between the germline ends.

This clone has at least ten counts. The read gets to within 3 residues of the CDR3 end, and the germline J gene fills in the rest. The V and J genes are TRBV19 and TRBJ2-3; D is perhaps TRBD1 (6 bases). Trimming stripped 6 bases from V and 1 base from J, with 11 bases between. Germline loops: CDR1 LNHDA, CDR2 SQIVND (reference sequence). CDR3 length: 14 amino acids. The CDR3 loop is CASRGAQGTDTQYF. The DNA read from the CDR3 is TGTGCCAGTAGGGGGGCGCAGGGCACAGATACG. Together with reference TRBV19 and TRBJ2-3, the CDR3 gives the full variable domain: DGGITQSPKYLFRKEGQNVTLSCEQNLNHDAMYWYRQDPGQGLRLIYYSQIVNDFQKGDIAEGYSVSREKKESFPLTVTSAQKNPTAFYLCASRGAQGTDTQYFGPGTRLTVL.

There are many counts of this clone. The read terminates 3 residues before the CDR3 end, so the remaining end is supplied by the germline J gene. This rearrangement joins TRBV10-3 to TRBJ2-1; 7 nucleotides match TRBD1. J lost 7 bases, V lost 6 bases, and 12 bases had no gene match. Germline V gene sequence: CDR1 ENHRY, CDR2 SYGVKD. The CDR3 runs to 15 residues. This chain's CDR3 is CAISKVGGASNEQFF. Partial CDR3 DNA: TGTGCCATCAGCAAGGTAGGGGGCGCGAGTAATGAG.

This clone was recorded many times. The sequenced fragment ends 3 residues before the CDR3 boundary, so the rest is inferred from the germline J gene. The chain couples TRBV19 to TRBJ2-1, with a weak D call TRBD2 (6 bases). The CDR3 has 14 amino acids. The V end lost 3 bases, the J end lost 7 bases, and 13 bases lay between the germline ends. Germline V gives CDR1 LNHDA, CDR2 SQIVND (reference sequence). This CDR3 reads CASSIGGRRNEQFF. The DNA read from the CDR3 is TGTGCCAGTAGTATTGGGGGGAGAAGAAATGAG.